The 32 T cell receptor beta chains in this list originate from one sample, sequenced in a study of T cell repertoires in cytomegalovirus infection. Each CDR3 protein gets one entry after TCRdb re-called the reads with MiXCR. The sample has 200,000 or so distinct CDR3 sequences, 28% seen once. The sample consisted of PBMCs. Every receptor here comes from a human donor in good health (CMV status not recorded). Some clones in this sample may be carry-over from other donors' samples.

The chain carries TRBV12-3 or TRBV12-4 and TRBJ2-7; the D gene is possibly TRBD1 (5 bases). The CDR3 is 13 amino acids. Between the trimmed V and J ends, which lost 6 bases and 5 bases, there was a span of 14 bases. For the CDR3, the DNA is TGTGCCAGCAGGTCTACCGGACACCACGAGCAGTACTTC. It encodes CASRSTGHHEQYF.

This clonotype was detected ten times or more. The J gene is TRBJ2-2, the V gene TRBV6-5, with 10 bases matching TRBD1. Germline CDR1 and CDR2: MNHEY and SVGAGI. The CDR3 has 18 residues. The V gene end was trimmed by 0 bases and the J gene end by 4 bases; junction bases not matched to a gene: 8. Here the CDR3 DNA reads TGTGCCAGCAGTTACTCCGGCCTTGGGACAGGGGCCACCGGGGAGCTGTTTTTT. Protein: CASSYSGLGTGATGELFF.

This clonotype was picked up a small number of times. The V call is TRBV18, the J call TRBJ2-3, with D perhaps matching TRBD2 (5 bases). V lost 0 bases, J lost 2 bases, and 18 bases lay in between. The CDR3 has 18 amino acids. The V gene's germline CDR1 is KGHSH and CDR2 LQKENI. The chain's CDR3 is CASSPPRAGSMFTDTQYF. CDR3 DNA: TGTGCCAGCTCACCACCGAGGGCAGGCTCTATGTTCACAGATACGCAGTATTTT.

V usage is TRBV27 and J usage is TRBJ1-2; D uncertain. The germline V gene encodes CDR1 MNHEY and CDR2 SMNVEV (reference sequence). The CDR3 contains 15 residues. Trimming pared 6 bases from V and 6 bases from J, leaving 20 bases between. The CDR3 nucleotides are TGTGCCAGCAGACGCTCCGGAGTTATTAAGAATGGCTACACCTTC. The encoded protein is CASRRSGVIKNGYTF.

This clonotype was observed a few times. The CDR3 is CSVVSDMYSYTF. DNA of the CDR3: TGCAGCGTTGTGTCGGATATGTATAGCTACACCTTC. This sequence joins TRBV29-1 and TRBJ1-2, with no clear D. Germline CDR1 is SQVTM and CDR2 is ANQGSEA. V lost 4 bases to trimming and J lost 9 bases, with 15 bases between them. The CDR3 is made up of 12 amino acids. The full variable domain, with the rest looked up from reference TRBV29-1 and TRBJ1-2, is SAVISQKPSRDICQRGTSLTIQCQVDSQVTMMFWYRQQPGQSLTLIATANQGSEATYESGFVIDKFPISRPNLTFSTLTVSNMSPEDSSIYLCSVVSDMYSYTFGSGTRLTVV.

Of note for this clonotype: Given a much more abundant clone one base away, this may be a read error. This rearrangement joins TRBV20-1 to TRBJ2-7; D tentatively fits TRBD1 or TRBD2 (5 bases each). The germline V gene encodes CDR1 DFQATT and CDR2 SNEGSKA (reference sequence). The CDR3 is 14 residues long. Deletions cut 3 bases from V and 5 bases from J, with 17 bases between. CDR3 residues: CSASWVWGSHEQYF. The CDR3 nucleotides read TGCAGTGCTAGCTGGGTCTGGGGGAGCCACGAGCAGTACTTC.

This clonotype turned up a few times. CDR3 region: CASSLTGQFNTEAFF. The CDR3 DNA is TGTGCCAGCAGCTTAACGGGGCAGTTCAACACTGAAGCTTTCTTT. The gene calls are TRBV7-3 and TRBJ1-1, with D tentatively TRBD1 (5 bases). Looked up from germline, CDR1 is SGHTA and CDR2 is FQGTGA. The CDR3 totals 15 residues. Trimming pared 0 bases from V and 2 bases from J, leaving 10 bases between.

J is TRBJ2-7 and V is TRBV7-2; TRBD1 matches at 8 bases. This CDR3 comprises 11 residues. V lost 5 bases, J lost 8 bases, and 2 bases stayed unmatched. Germline CDR1 SGHTA, CDR2 FQGNSA. In DNA, the CDR3 is TGTGCCAGCAGCGACAGGGGAAAGCAGTACTTC. Protein sequence: CASSDRGKQYF.

This clonotype has just a few counts. This chain uses TRBV12-3 or TRBV12-4 with TRBJ2-4; D call uncertain. This CDR3 spans 12 amino acids. The V end lost 1 base, the J end lost 7 bases, and 5 bases lay between the germline ends. The CDR3 here is CASSLGRNIQYF. DNA for the CDR3: TGTGCCAGCAGTTTAGGTCGGAACATTCAGTACTTC.

This clonotype was observed a handful of times. The rearrangement uses TRBV7-2 and TRBJ2-2, with D possibly TRBD2 on 5 matching bases. This CDR3 region has 16 residues. Between the trimmed V and J ends, which lost 4 bases and 2 bases, there was a span of 14 bases. Germline CDR1 is SGHTA and CDR2 is FQGNSA. CDR3 DNA: TGTGCCAGCAGCTCCGTTCGGGGAGCTAACACCGGGGAGCTGTTTTTT. Its translation: CASSSVRGANTGELFF. Full variable domain (remainder filled in from reference TRBV7-2 and TRBJ2-2): GAGVSQSPSNKVTEKGKDVELRCDPISGHTALYWYRQSLGQGLEFLIYFQGNSAPDKSGLPSDRFSAERTGGSVSTLTIQRTQQEDSAVYLCASSSVRGANTGELFFGEGSRLTVL.

The V gene is TRBV7-3, the J gene TRBJ1-2, with a possible D match to TRBD1 (5 bases). The length of the CDR3 is 12 residues. The V gene's germline CDR1 is SGHTA and CDR2 FQGTGA. V lost 3 bases to trimming and J lost 8 bases, with 10 bases between them. CDR3 sequence: CASSFAQGGYTF. CDR3 nucleotide sequence: TGTGCCAGCAGCTTCGCCCAGGGAGGCTACACCTTC.

This clonotype was counted between two and nine times. The V gene is TRBV6-1, the J gene TRBJ2-7; weak D call: TRBD2 (6 bases). With 0 bases removed from V and 2 bases from J, the gap between germline ends came to 14 bases. In germline, CDR1 is MNHNS, CDR2 SASEGT. The CDR3 length is 16 residues. Here the CDR3 reads CASSEAEGNFAYEQYF. The CDR3 DNA is TGTGCCAGCAGTGAAGCGGAGGGGAATTTCGCCTACGAGCAGTACTTC.

This clonotype has more than one count but fewer than ten. The chain carries TRBV11-2 and TRBJ1-4; D perhaps matches TRBD1 (6 bases). Trimming cost V 5 bases and J 0 bases, with 13 bases left between them. This CDR3 has 16 residues. Germline loops: CDR1 SGHAT, CDR2 FQNNGV. In DNA, the CDR3 is TGTGCCAGCAGCCTCACAGGGAGAGCAACTAATGAAAAACTGTTTTTT. This translates into CASSLTGRATNEKLFF.

This clonotype showed up just a few times. The rearrangement uses TRBV7-2 and TRBJ2-7; 8 bases match TRBD2. The J segment lost 7 bases and the V segment lost 2 bases, leaving 16 bases of the junction unmatched. CDR3 length: 17 amino acids. Germline V CDR1 and CDR2: SGHTA, FQGNSA. The chain's CDR3 is CASSLTPGRAGAGEQYF. The DNA of the CDR3 is TGTGCCAGCAGCTTAACCCCCGGGAGAGCGGGGGCCGGGGAGCAGTACTTC.

The CDR3 protein is CASSLSVANYGYTF. The DNA for the CDR3 is TGTGCCAGCAGCTTATCAGTAGCTAACTATGGCTACACCTTC. The chain is built from TRBV7-2 and TRBJ1-2, with D uncertain. The CDR3 length is 14 residues. V was pared by 2 bases and J by 0 bases, with 7 bases between. Germline CDR1 reads SGHTA; CDR2 reads FQGNSA.

The genes are TRBV7-6 and TRBJ2-3; D is unclear. Germline V lookup: CDR1 SGHVS, CDR2 FNYEAQ. This CDR3 contains 15 residues. V lost 0 bases and J 0 bases, leaving 7 bases between the germline ends. In DNA form, the CDR3 reads TGTGCCAGCAGCTTAGCGATATCAAGCACAGATACGCAGTATTTT. This translates into CASSLAISSTDTQYF.

In its sample, this clonotype was seen a few times. The chain has TRBV20-1 and TRBJ1-1; 10 nucleotides align to TRBD1. Losses at the gene ends were 0 bases for V and 2 bases for J; bases not matched to a gene: 9. The CDR3 totals 17 residues. Germline CDR1 is DFQATT and CDR2 is SNEGSKA (reference sequence). The CDR3 coding sequence is TGCAGTGCTAGAGATGGGGACAGGACAGGGGGTAACACTGAAGCTTTCTTT. It encodes CSARDGDRTGGNTEAFF.

CDR3 residues: CASSRRWTGANVLTF. In nucleotides, the CDR3 is TGTGCCAGCAGCAGGAGGTGGACTGGGGCCAACGTCCTGACTTTC. This chain links TRBV5-5 with TRBJ2-6, with D maybe TRBD2 (5 bases). The CDR3 sequence is 15 residues long. Per the germline V gene, CDR1 is SGHKS and CDR2 is YYEKEE (reference sequence). The V end was cut by 4 bases, the J end by 2 bases, with 10 bases between.

This clonotype was observed a handful of times. The chain joins TRBV5-1 to TRBJ2-1; 7 bases are shared with TRBD1. CDR1 and CDR2 (germline): SGHRS, YFSETQ. V lost 0 bases, J lost 3 bases, and 6 bases stayed unmatched. This CDR3 region has 16 residues. The CDR3, as DNA: TGCGCCAGCAGCTTGGGGGGACAGATTTTCTACAATGAGCAGTTCTTC. This codes for CASSLGGQIFYNEQFF.

This clonotype was recorded a few times. This rearrangement joins TRBV7-8 to TRBJ2-3; 7 bases fit TRBD2. The CDR3 has 22 residues. Germline V gene data show CDR1 as SGHVS and CDR2 as FQNEAQ. V lost 0 bases, J lost 0 bases, and 21 bases stayed unmatched. The CDR3, as DNA: TGTGCCAGCAGCTTAGCGTCAGGGAGGGCTCCACTTATAACTTCTAGCACAGATACGCAGTATTTT. It translates to CASSLASGRAPLITSSTDTQYF.

This clonotype was detected a few times. This chain connects TRBV29-1 to TRBJ1-1; D possibly corresponds to TRBD1 (6 bases). The CDR3 sequence is 11 residues long. V lost 0 bases to trimming and J lost 11 bases, with 10 bases between them. Germline values: CDR1 SQVTM, CDR2 ANQGSEA. Written as DNA, the CDR3 is TGCAGCGTTGAAGAAGGGGGTCATGCTTTCTTT. Translated: CSVEEGGHAFF.

This chain uses TRBV7-9 with TRBJ1-5; TRBD1 might be the D (6 bases). The CDR3 length is 16 residues. Trimming removed 1 base from V and 4 bases from J, with 14 bases in between. Germline values: CDR1 SEHNR, CDR2 FQNEAQ (reference sequence). The CDR3 DNA reads TGTGCCAGCAGCTTAGGGGGGCTCGGCCCAAATCAGCCCCAGCATTTT. Residues: CASSLGGLGPNQPQHF.

The V call is TRBV7-9, the J call TRBJ1-1; perhaps TRBD1 as D (6 bases). Germline V lookup: CDR1 SEHNR, CDR2 FQNEAQ (reference sequence). The CDR3 loop spans 14 amino acids. V gave up 3 bases and J gave up 7 bases, with 15 bases separating them. The CDR3 DNA is TGTGCCAGCAGCTTCCACAGGGAGGTGAGTGAAGCTTTCTTT. The encoded protein is CASSFHREVSEAFF.

The V gene is TRBV19, the J gene TRBJ2-7; D call uncertain. Germline CDR1 and CDR2: LNHDA and SQIVND (reference sequence). The CDR3 has 13 residues. Trimming cost V 5 bases and J 4 bases, with 12 bases left between them. CDR3 region: CASSPNPSYEQYF. CDR3 DNA sequence: TGTGCCAGTAGTCCGAATCCCTCTTACGAGCAGTACTTC.

The rearrangement uses TRBV6-1 and TRBJ1-2; 9 bases are a match to TRBD1. J lost 4 bases, V lost 5 bases, and 8 bases had no gene match. Germline CDR1 MNHNS, CDR2 SASEGT. The CDR3 runs to 15 residues. CDR3 protein: CASSLSGQGGYGYTF. The CDR3 DNA reads as TGTGCCAGCAGTCTTTCGGGACAGGGCGGCTATGGCTACACCTTC.

This clonotype was counted at least ten times. The chain combines TRBV7-2 with TRBJ1-3; 7 bases map to TRBD1. Germline CDR1 and CDR2: SGHTA and FQGNSA. This CDR3 is built from 17 residues. The J segment lost 0 bases and the V segment lost 0 bases, leaving 5 bases of the junction unmatched. CDR3 loop: CASSLAGAGGSGNTIYF. In DNA, the CDR3 is TGTGCCAGCAGCTTAGCAGGGGCAGGGGGCTCTGGAAACACCATATATTTT.

The chain employs TRBV12-3 or TRBV12-4 and TRBJ2-1; either TRBD1 or TRBD2 may fit D (5 bases each). Trimming cost V 6 bases and J 6 bases, with 18 bases left between them. The CDR3 contains 15 residues. The CDR3 here is CASRQGHGTGNEQFF. CDR3 DNA: TGTGCCAGCAGGCAAGGCCACGGGACGGGCAATGAGCAGTTCTTC.

The rearrangement uses TRBV11-2 and TRBJ2-4; D is uncertain. Looked up from germline, CDR1 is SGHAT and CDR2 is FQNNGV. The CDR3 spans 14 residues. The ends were cut back, 3 bases at V and 1 base at J, with 7 bases in the middle. CDR3 nucleotides: TGTGCCAGCAGCTTGGACGGTGCCAAAAACATTCAGTACTTC. It codes for CASSLDGAKNIQYF.

This clonotype was observed a few times. The chain recombines TRBV5-6 with TRBJ2-5; D is unresolved. The CDR3 spans 14 residues. Germline V gene sequence: CDR1 SGHDT, CDR2 YYEEEE. Trimming took off 0 bases at V and 5 bases at J, with 11 bases between the two ends. CDR3 sequence: CASSLGLVGETQYF. The CDR3 DNA sequence: TGTGCCAGCAGCTTGGGGCTAGTTGGGGAGACCCAGTACTTC.

This clonotype occurred many times. The V call is TRBV7-9, the J call TRBJ2-2; D is perhaps TRBD2 (5 bases). This CDR3 spans 15 amino acids. Germline V gene lookup returns CDR1 SEHNR and CDR2 FQNEAQ (reference sequence). The ends were cut back, 0 bases at V and 6 bases at J, with 11 bases in the middle. The CDR3 DNA follows: TGTGCCAGCAGCTTAGCGGGAGATCCCTCCGGGGAGCTGTTTTTT. This translates into CASSLAGDPSGELFF. The full variable domain, in which reference TRBV7-9 and TRBJ2-2 provide the parts outside the CDR3, is DTGVSQNPRHKITKRGQNVTFRCDPISEHNRLYWYRQTLGQGPEFLTYFQNEAQLEKSRLLSDRFSAERPKGSFSTLEIQRTEQGDSAMYLCASSLAGDPSGELFFGEGSRLTVL.

A few counts support this clonotype. The chain employs TRBV6-1 and TRBJ2-7, with 9 bases aligning to TRBD1. The V gene's germline CDR1 is MNHNS and CDR2 SASEGT. The V gene end was trimmed by 7 bases and the J gene end by 2 bases; junction bases not matched to a gene: 9. The CDR3 spans 15 residues. CDR3 in DNA: TGTGCCAGCAAGGGACAGGGCCAAACCCCCTACGAGCAGTACTTC. Protein sequence: CASKGQGQTPYEQYF.

This clonotype was found a few times. This chain joins TRBV25-1 and TRBJ1-2, with 8 bases identical to TRBD1. The germline CDR1 and CDR2 sequences are MGHDK and SYGVNS. V was pared by 5 bases and J by 3 bases, with 5 bases of the junction left unmatched. The CDR3 consists of 14 residues. The CDR3 region is CASSLTGVHYGYTF. For the CDR3, the DNA is TGTGCCAGCAGTTTGACAGGGGTTCACTATGGCTACACCTTC.